This T cell receptor beta chain was documented in a study of blood T cell repertoires in COVID-19. Turning to the study itself: Samples of COVID-19 (acute and convalescent) were obtained from the United States, Italy and Spain. Nucleic acid was either cDNA or gDNA, and it came from T cells, B-cell-depleted T cells, or PBMCs.

Produced via immunoSEQ multiplex PCR; TCRdb's table is partial and in-frame only. The profile covers about 54,000 clones, with less than 90% appearing a single time and about 1.8% taken by the ten largest. Trimming cost V 0 bases and J 2 bases, with 11 bases left between them. CDR1 is SGHAT, CDR2 FQNNGV, per germline. CDR3 length equals 16 residues. This TCR came from a woman in her sixties with acute or convalescent COVID-19. The source material was peripheral blood. V gene TRBV11-2 combines with J gene TRBJ2-1; no definite D call. The CDR3 bases are TGTGCCAGCAGCTTAGAACCGGGTCCCACCTACAATGAGCAGTTCTTC. Translated: CASSLEPGPTYNEQFF.